The 10 T cell receptor beta chains below come from one sample, sequenced in a study of T cell repertoires in cytomegalovirus infection. The antigens of these receptors remain unknown. Each CDR3 protein gets one entry after TCRdb re-called the reads with MiXCR. The sample includes around 500,000 distinct CDR3 sequences, 40% to 50% of them seen just once. The material sequenced was cultured PBMCs, taken from culture after CMV antigen stimulation. These receptor sequences come from a human donor in good health (CMV status not recorded). Some clones in this sample may be carry-over from other donors' samples.

J is TRBJ2-7 and V is TRBV7-2, with 8 bases fitting TRBD2. The CDR3 loop spans 15 amino acids. Germline CDR1 SGHTA, CDR2 FQGNSA. The J segment lost 2 bases and the V segment lost 1 base, leaving 4 bases of the junction unmatched. CDR3 sequence reads: CASSLVGGVTYEQYF. DNA for the CDR3: TGTGCCAGCAGCTTAGTCGGGGGGGTGACCTACGAGCAGTACTTC.

The rearrangement uses TRBV11-2 and TRBJ1-1; TRBD1 matches at 8 bases. Germline CDR1 reads SGHAT; CDR2 reads FQNNGV. The CDR3 runs to 13 residues. With 4 bases clipped from V and 5 bases from J, the junction kept 3 bases outside the gene matches. CDR3 bases: TGTGCCAGCAGCTGGACAGGGCATACTGAAGCTTTCTTT. Protein sequence: CASSWTGHTEAFF.

This clonotype was detected a few times. The gene calls are TRBV7-9 and TRBJ2-7; weak D call: TRBD2 (5 bases). Germline V gives CDR1 SEHNR, CDR2 FQNEAQ (reference sequence). This CDR3 has 18 amino acids. V lost 5 bases to trimming and J lost 7 bases, with 30 bases between them. The CDR3 DNA follows: TGTGCCAGCAGCCCTAGCCCGGGCCTAACCGACCACCTTTGGGAGCAGTACTTC. It is translated as CASSPSPGLTDHLWEQYF.

This clonotype has just a few counts. The rearrangement joins TRBV4-3 to TRBJ2-7; 14 nucleotides line up with TRBD2. The CDR3 has 15 residues. Germline V CDR1 and CDR2: LGHNA, YSLEER. Trimming at V came to 6 bases and at J to 5 bases, leaving 6 bases not matched to a gene. The CDR3 loop reads CASSPGLAGGDEQYF. The CDR3 DNA is TGCGCCAGCAGTCCCGGACTAGCGGGAGGCGACGAGCAGTACTTC.

This clonotype was observed many times. The CDR3 loop reads CASSLAADTEAFF. DNA for the CDR3: TGTGCCAGCAGCTTAGCGGCGGACACTGAAGCTTTCTTT. This chain uses TRBV7-8 with TRBJ1-1; D ambiguous. The germline V gene has CDR1 SGHVS and CDR2 FQNEAQ. Trimming stripped 0 bases from V and 3 bases from J, with 5 bases between. The CDR3 consists of 13 residues. Supplemented by reference TRBV7-8 and TRBJ1-1, the full variable domain reads GAGVSQSPRYKVAKRGQDVALRCDPISGHVSLFWYQQALGQGPEFLTYFQNEAQLDKSGLPSDRFFAERPEGSVSTLKIQRTQQEDSAVYLCASSLAADTEAFFGQGTRLTVV.

Ten or more counts support this clonotype. V and J are TRBV7-6 and TRBJ2-5, with D uncertain. The germline V and J ends were trimmed by 0 bases and 5 bases, with 7 bases remaining between them. CDR1 and CDR2 from the germline V gene are SGHVS and FNYEAQ. The CDR3 consists of 13 residues. In DNA form, the CDR3 reads TGTGCCAGCAGCTTAGCGGGATGGGAGACCCAGTACTTC. It codes for CASSLAGWETQYF.

This chain joins TRBV7-2 and TRBJ2-1; 10 bases map to TRBD2. V was clipped by 3 bases and J by 10 bases; unmatched bases: 3. This CDR3 is 13 amino acids long. CDR1 is SGHTA and CDR2 is FQGNSA in the germline V gene. The CDR3 protein is CASSLVGLAEQFF. CDR3 coding DNA: TGTGCCAGCAGCTTGGTGGGACTAGCGGAGCAGTTCTTC.

This clonotype was counted only a few times. V is TRBV5-4 and J is TRBJ1-1, with D unclear. The germline V gene has CDR1 SGHNT and CDR2 YYREEE (reference sequence). The V end was cut by 1 base, the J end by 9 bases, with 10 bases between. The CDR3 runs 12 residues. CDR3 nucleotide sequence: TGTGCCAGCAGCTTGTTCCGTACTCAAGCTTTCTTT. Amino acids: CASSLFRTQAFF.

The chain is built from TRBV6-2 or TRBV6-3 and TRBJ2-3; D is undetermined. The CDR3 length is 13 residues. V was shortened by 4 bases and J by 4 bases, with 9 bases between the two germline ends. In germline, CDR1 is MNHEY, CDR2 SVGEGT. The DNA of the CDR3 is TGTGCCAGCAGTTTCATCGAGGCAGATACGCAGTATTTT. Its translation: CASSFIEADTQYF.

The CDR3 region is CASSPLGGFSYEQYF. CDR3 DNA sequence: TGTGCCAGCAGTCCACTTGGGGGATTCTCCTACGAGCAGTACTTC. V and J are TRBV6-6 and TRBJ2-7, with D possibly called TRBD1 or TRBD2 (5 bases each). The V and J ends lost 5 bases and 0 bases respectively, with 14 bases between them. The CDR3 is 15 residues long. CDR1 and CDR2 (germline): MNHNY, SVGAGI (reference sequence).